One sample yielded the 9 T cell receptor beta chains listed below, sequenced in a study of beta chain features in type 1 diabetes. Of the isolated RNA, all was reverse transcribed, and so the sequenced material was expressed TCRB transcripts. The repertoire was sequenced with immunoSEQ multiplex PCR; TCRdb's copy has only in-frame clones and lacks some. The sample consists of fewer than 900,000 clones, about a sixth of them appearing once. Source material: naive CD4+ T cells from blood. Receptors originate from a woman aged 18-29 years in good health.

This clone was counted only a few times. CDR3 residues: CASSEQASGRAYEQYF. The CDR3 nucleotides read TGTGCCAGCTCGGAGCAGGCTAGCGGGAGGGCCTACGAGCAGTACTTC. The chain couples TRBV18 to TRBJ2-7; TRBD2 aligns across 12 bases. The V and J ends lost 6 bases and 2 bases, in that order; junction bases with no gene match: 8. CDR3 size: 16 residues. Germline V gene data show CDR1 as KGHSH and CDR2 as LQKENI.

This clone was detected only a few times. The rearrangement joins TRBV28 to TRBJ2-1; the D gene could be TRBD1 or TRBD2 (6 bases each). Trimming removed 6 bases at V and 3 bases at J, with 15 bases between. The CDR3 runs to 15 residues. CDR1 is MDHEN and CDR2 is SYDVKM in the germline V gene. This chain's CDR3 is CASRPGALGYNEQFF. Here the CDR3 DNA reads TGTGCCAGCAGACCGGGGGCCCTCGGCTACAATGAGCAGTTCTTC.

This clone was detected only a few times. The CDR3 reads CASSQGQGNGYTF. CDR3 nucleotide sequence: TGCGCCAGCAGCCAAGGACAGGGGAATGGCTACACCTTC. The rearrangement uses TRBV4-3 and TRBJ1-2; 8 positions match TRBD1. Germline-derived CDR1 and CDR2 are LGHNA and YSLEER. The CDR3 runs 13 residues. The V gene end was trimmed by 1 base and the J gene end by 6 bases; junction bases not matched to a gene: 1.

This clone was picked up a small number of times. This chain connects TRBV29-1 to TRBJ1-5; D not resolved. CDR1 is SQVTM, CDR2 ANQGSEA, per germline. The CDR3 is made up of 12 amino acids. V was pared by 7 bases and J by 4 bases, with 11 bases between. CDR3 sequence: CSAYTPNQPQHF. The CDR3 nucleotides read TGCAGCGCCTATACCCCGAATCAGCCCCAGCATTTT.

The gene calls are TRBV11-2 and TRBJ2-7; tentative D call: TRBD1 (6 bases). CDR1 and CDR2 (germline): SGHAT, FQNNGV. CDR3 length equals 15 residues. V was clipped by 2 bases and J by 0 bases, with 11 bases between them. This CDR3 is CASSLIQGFSYEQYF. The CDR3 DNA reads TGTGCCAGCAGCTTAATTCAGGGGTTCTCCTACGAGCAGTACTTC.

In its sample, this clone was seen a few times. The J gene is TRBJ2-7, the V gene TRBV6-1; maybe TRBD1 (6 bases). The CDR3 spans 14 residues. Germline V lookup: CDR1 MNHNS, CDR2 SASEGT. The V gene lost 2 bases and the J gene lost 3 bases, with 11 bases spanning the gap. DNA of the CDR3: TGTGCCAGCAGTGAACCCACAGGGCTCTACGAGCAGTACTTC. Its protein product is CASSEPTGLYEQYF.

V and J are TRBV29-1 and TRBJ2-5; 9 nucleotides align to TRBD1. V dropped 6 bases and J dropped 5; count of bases not matched to a gene: 7. Germline CDR1 is SQVTM and CDR2 is ANQGSEA. The CDR3 sequence is 13 residues long. This chain's CDR3 is CSVGTGTGETQYF. CDR3 bases: TGCAGCGTAGGGACAGGGACAGGGGAGACCCAGTACTTC.

The chain recombines TRBV7-3 with TRBJ2-2; D remains ambiguous. The CDR3 is 15 amino acids. The V gene's germline CDR1 is SGHTA and CDR2 FQGTGA. V lost 5 bases and J 5 bases, leaving 15 bases between the germline ends. The chain's CDR3 is CASSVSVGGTGELFF. Here the CDR3 DNA reads TGTGCCAGCAGCGTATCTGTGGGTGGTACCGGGGAGCTGTTTTTT. Full variable domain (remainder filled in from reference TRBV7-3 and TRBJ2-2): GAGVSQTPSNKVTEKGKYVELRCDPISGHTALYWYRQSLGQGPEFLIYFQGTGAADDSGLPNDRFFAVRPEGSVSTLKIQRTERGDSAVYLCASSVSVGGTGELFFGEGSRLTVL.

The chain has TRBV7-6 and TRBJ2-1; D is ambiguous. Per the germline V gene, CDR1 is SGHVS and CDR2 is FNYEAQ. V lost 1 base and J 4 bases, leaving 11 bases between the germline ends. This CDR3 is 15 amino acids long. The CDR3 DNA is TGTGCCAGCAGCTTAGTCGAGAATCAATACAATGAGCAGTTCTTC. Residues: CASSLVENQYNEQFF. Full variable domain (missing parts from reference TRBV7-6 and TRBJ2-1): GAGVSQSPRYKVTKRGQDVALRCDPISGHVSLYWYRQALGQGPEFLTYFNYEAQQDKSGLPNDRFSAERPEGSISTLTIQRTEQRDSAMYRCASSLVENQYNEQFFGPGTRLTVL.